The T cell receptor beta chain described here comes from a study of patients and donors after allogeneic stem cell transplantation. This clonotype was counted a few times. One entry per CDR3 protein results from TCRdb running MiXCR on the RT-PCR reads. The sample holds under 30,000 distinct CDR3 sequences, around 31% seen once. Trimming took 1 base from V and 8 from J, leaving 14 bases between them. The CDR3 is 14 amino acids. CDR1 is SGHTA, CDR2 FQGNSA, per germline. The chain couples TRBV7-2 to TRBJ1-2, with D hard to call. The TCR comes from a human donor who was either an allogeneic HSCT recipient or a stem cell or donor lymphocyte infusion donor (not recorded which). It is not recorded whose cells these are; they may come from a transplant donor. Sequences were obtained from blood, either unsorted or a sorted T cell fraction (not recorded which). The CDR3 protein is CASSLGPLLRGYTF. The CDR3 region has the DNA TGTGCCAGCAGCTTAGGACCGCTCTTGAGGGGCTACACCTTC.